Below, 25 T cell receptor beta chains from the same sample are listed, as sequenced in a study of T-cell reconstitution after alpha-beta-depleted transplantation in children (dated by TCRdb to the mid-2010s). The library was built by means of PCR. TCRdb lists the instrument as Illumina HiSeq 2500. Molecular barcoding was employed in the preparation of TCR libraries, with unique molecular identifiers being used to normalize TCRbeta repertoire quantification. TCRdb reworked the public reads: Q25 trimming with fastp, MiXCR clone assembly, productive beta chains retained. CDR3 protein duplicates are merged, each entry listing the most common genes and DNA. In this sample the table shows around 700,000 distinct CDR3 sequences, approximately 14% of which occur a single time. The top ten hold 0.65% to 0.9% of the sample. The treatment or condition label on this specimen signifies: allogeneic hematopoietic cell transplantation with graft depleted of TCRalphabeta T cells and CD19 B cells.

This specimen was PBMCs, taken before TCRalphabeta/CD19-depleted stem cell transplant. The receptors were gathered from a girl aged 2-10 years with congenital amegakaryocytic thrombocytopenia, due to receive a stem cell transplant.

This clonotype was detected many times. The chain links TRBV7-9 to TRBJ2-1; D gene ambiguous. Germline-derived CDR1 and CDR2 are SEHNR and FQNEAQ (reference sequence). V was pared by 1 base and J by 8 bases, with 6 bases between. The CDR3 is made up of 12 amino acids. CDR3 residues: CASSLVFDEQFF. CDR3 nucleotide sequence: TGTGCCAGCAGCTTAGTGTTCGATGAGCAGTTCTTC.

The rearrangement links TRBV20-1 to TRBJ2-1; 8 bases fit TRBD2. This CDR3 is built from 15 residues. In germline, CDR1 is DFQATT, CDR2 SNEGSKA (reference sequence). V shed 4 bases, J shed 9 bases, and the junction held 14 bases outside the gene matches. DNA of the CDR3: TGCAGTGCTAAAAGCGGGAGAACTACCTGGGGTGAGCAGTTCTTC. This encodes CSAKSGRTTWGEQFF.

This clonotype was found a few times. The rearrangement uses TRBV7-9 and TRBJ2-1; D call uncertain. This CDR3 comprises 13 residues. Germline CDR1 is SEHNR and CDR2 is FQNEAQ (reference sequence). Trimming shortened V by 1 base and J by 6 bases, and 7 bases separated the two germline ends. CDR3 in DNA: TGTGCCAGCAGCTTAGTTCCCATCAATGAGCAGTTCTTC. Its protein product is CASSLVPINEQFF. Looking up the rest from reference TRBV7-9 and TRBJ2-1 gives the full variable domain: DTGVSQNPRHKITKRGQNVTFRCDPISEHNRLYWYRQTLGQGPEFLTYFQNEAQLEKSRLLSDRFSAERPKGSFSTLEIQRTEQGDSAMYLCASSLVPINEQFFGPGTRLTVL.

V is TRBV6-2 or TRBV6-3 and J is TRBJ2-3; 11 bases are shared with TRBD2. The V gene end was trimmed by 6 bases and the J gene end by 6 bases; junction bases not matched to a gene: 8. Per the germline V gene, CDR1 is MNHEY and CDR2 is SVGEGT. The CDR3 loop spans 15 amino acids. CDR3 DNA sequence: TGTGCCAGCAGACCCATAGCGGGAGGGGCGGATACGCAGTATTTT. This encodes CASRPIAGGADTQYF.

This clonotype was seen repeatedly, ten times or more. The chain uses TRBV28 and TRBJ2-3; 9 bases fit TRBD1. CDR3 length: 15 amino acids. Germline-derived CDR1 and CDR2 are MDHEN and SYDVKM. Germline trimming cut 5 bases from V and 6 bases from J; bases unmatched to any gene: 9. CDR3 sequence: CASSPLTGGEDTQYF. The CDR3 DNA is TGTGCCAGCAGTCCCCTGACAGGGGGTGAGGATACGCAGTATTTT.

Note on this clonotype: As the CDR3 is not closed by the conserved phenylalanine or tryptophan, this likely results from a read error. The chain combines TRBV12-3 or TRBV12-4 with TRBJ1-2; 10 bases are a match to TRBD1. The junction had 10 bases not matched to a gene; V was cut back by 5 bases and J by 4 bases. The CDR3 runs 16 residues. The CDR3 reads CASSPTGTGVFYGYTS. CDR3 DNA sequence: TGTGCCAGCAGTCCTACCGGGACAGGGGTTTTCTATGGCTACACCTCC.

At least ten counts were recorded for this clonotype. The V and J genes are TRBV6-5 and TRBJ1-1, with D perhaps TRBD1 (5 bases). The V and J ends lost 0 bases and 9 bases respectively, with 11 bases between them. Germline CDR1 and CDR2: MNHEY and SVGAGI. The CDR3 sequence is 13 residues long. DNA of the CDR3: TGTGCCAGCAGTTACTCGAGAGAGGGGAAAGCTTTCTTT. This sequence encodes CASSYSREGKAFF.

This clonotype has at least ten counts. V usage is TRBV5-4 and J usage is TRBJ2-1, with 8 bases fitting TRBD2. Unmatched junction bases numbered 4, after V lost 2 bases and J lost 9 bases. There are 13 residues in the CDR3. Germline CDR1 reads SGHNT; CDR2 reads YYREEE (reference sequence). The DNA for the CDR3 is TGTGCCAGCAGCTTTCGAGCGGGAGTTGAGCAGTTCTTC. Amino acid sequence: CASSFRAGVEQFF.

This clonotype was seen ten or more times. The gene calls are TRBV5-1 and TRBJ2-7; 7 nucleotides align to TRBD1. The CDR3 has 14 amino acids. Trimming at V came to 3 bases and at J to 4 bases, leaving 7 bases not matched to a gene. Germline-derived CDR1 and CDR2 are SGHRS and YFSETQ. CDR3 protein: CASSYSGTDYEQYF. CDR3 DNA sequence: TGCGCCAGCAGCTACTCCGGGACAGATTACGAGCAGTACTTC.

This clonotype has at least ten counts. The V and J genes are TRBV12-3 or TRBV12-4 and TRBJ2-7, with a weak D call TRBD1 (5 bases). Between the trimmed V and J ends, which lost 1 base and 0 bases, there was a span of 10 bases. The CDR3 spans 15 residues. The CDR3 bases are TGTGCCAGCAGTTTAGTGAACAGGAGCTCCTACGAGCAGTACTTC. It encodes CASSLVNRSSYEQYF.

In its sample, this clonotype was seen a few times. This chain joins TRBV12-3 or TRBV12-4 and TRBJ2-5; 10 bases fit TRBD2. The CDR3 loop spans 14 amino acids. Germline trimming cut 3 bases from V and 4 bases from J; bases unmatched to any gene: 2. CDR3 coding DNA: TGTGCCAGCAGTTTTGGGACTAGCGCAGAGACCCAGTACTTC. As protein: CASSFGTSAETQYF.

In this sample, this clonotype turned up many times. The genes are TRBV10-3 and TRBJ1-5; D may be TRBD1 (5 bases). Germline values: CDR1 ENHRY, CDR2 SYGVKD. V was trimmed by 5 bases and J by 7 bases, leaving 15 bases between them. This CDR3 is 14 amino acids long. CDR3 in DNA: TGTGCCATCAGTACCTCGATCCCAGGGCAGCCCCAGCATTTT. Encoded protein: CAISTSIPGQPQHF.

This clonotype was seen many times. The chain has TRBV10-3 and TRBJ2-7; 7 bases are shared with TRBD1. The V gene end was trimmed by 3 bases and the J gene end by 1 base; junction bases not matched to a gene: 9. The CDR3 is made up of 16 amino acids. In germline, CDR1 is ENHRY, CDR2 SYGVKD. The CDR3 DNA is TGTGCCATCAGTGACTCCACTCCGACAGGGTCCTACGAGCAGTACTTC. The encoded protein is CAISDSTPTGSYEQYF.

This clonotype was seen ten or more times. V is TRBV20-1 and J is TRBJ2-7, with D unclear. Germline CDR1 and CDR2: DFQATT and SNEGSKA (reference sequence). V was cut by 4 bases and J by 2 bases, with 9 bases left in between. The CDR3 length is 12 residues. CDR3 nucleotides: TGCAGTGCTACTAGTAACCCCTACGAGCAGTACTTC. Translating it yields CSATSNPYEQYF.

This clonotype was seen a handful of times. The chain links TRBV20-1 to TRBJ2-7, with D hard to call. V lost 1 base to trimming and J lost 4 bases, with 11 bases between them. The CDR3 totals 13 residues. Germline V lookup: CDR1 DFQATT, CDR2 SNEGSKA (reference sequence). CDR3 amino acids: CSARVTEVYEQYF. CDR3 nucleotides: TGCAGTGCTAGAGTTACAGAAGTTTACGAGCAGTACTTC.

The rearrangement links TRBV5-1 to TRBJ2-1; D is uncertain. V was trimmed by 3 bases and J by 8 bases, leaving 18 bases between them. Germline CDR1 and CDR2: SGHRS and YFSETQ. The CDR3 consists of 15 residues. CDR3 coding DNA: TGCGCCAGCAGCTCGCCCATCATAGGTGGGGATGAGCAGTTCTTC. Protein: CASSSPIIGGDEQFF.

With respect to this clonotype: A clone one base away is much larger, so this may be a read error. This CDR3 is missing its conserved last phenylalanine or tryptophan, likely due to a read error. This chain joins TRBV10-3 and TRBJ2-1; D might be TRBD1 or TRBD2, each matching 5 bases. Trimming pared 2 bases from V and 12 bases from J, leaving 17 bases between. Germline V gives CDR1 ENHRY, CDR2 SYGVKD. The CDR3 contains 14 residues. This CDR3 reads CAISEIGDVGWQFL. DNA of the CDR3: TGTGCCATCAGTGAGATCGGGGACGTGGGTTGGCAGTTCCTC.

CDR3 residues: CASLGASGIVNEQFF. CDR3 nucleotide sequence: TGTGCCAGCCTCGGTGCCAGCGGGATTGTCAATGAGCAGTTCTTC. The rearrangement links TRBV6-1 to TRBJ2-1, with 7 bases matching TRBD2. In germline, CDR1 is MNHNS, CDR2 SASEGT. The CDR3 totals 15 residues. The V and J ends lost 8 bases and 6 bases, in that order; junction bases with no gene match: 13.

V is TRBV5-1 and J is TRBJ1-2; D not certain. The V end lost 0 bases, the J end lost 6 bases, and 15 bases lay between the germline ends. The CDR3 runs 15 residues. Germline CDR1 is SGHRS and CDR2 is YFSETQ. CDR3 coding DNA: TGCGCCAGCAGCTTGGACGGCGACGTGGAAAATGGCTACACCTTC. Translated: CASSLDGDVENGYTF.

This clonotype has ten or more counts. The V gene is TRBV20-1, the J gene TRBJ2-5; 12 bases are shared with TRBD2. The CDR3 has 18 amino acids. Germline V CDR1 and CDR2: DFQATT, SNEGSKA (reference sequence). The trim removed 3 bases at V and 3 bases at J, leaving 14 bases unmatched. The CDR3: CSASPSLAGGPREETQYF. The CDR3 DNA sequence: TGCAGTGCTAGTCCCTCGCTAGCGGGAGGGCCTCGAGAAGAGACCCAGTACTTC.

There are many counts of this clonotype. The gene calls are TRBV11-2 and TRBJ2-3; D perhaps matches TRBD2 (6 bases). Germline CDR1 reads SGHAT; CDR2 reads FQNNGV. The V end lost 3 bases, the J end lost 4 bases, and 17 bases lay between the germline ends. The CDR3 consists of 16 residues. In nucleotides, the CDR3 is TGTGCCAGCAGCTTTCCCTGGACGGGAGAATCAGATACGCAGTATTTT. It translates to CASSFPWTGESDTQYF.

This clonotype was detected only a few times. The chain combines TRBV6-1 with TRBJ2-7; the match to TRBD2 covers 7 bases. CDR1 MNHNS and CDR2 SASEGT come from the germline V gene. J was trimmed by 2 bases and V by 6 bases; bases with no gene match: 10. The CDR3 sequence is 15 residues long. CDR3 DNA sequence: TGTGCCAGCAGCCAGGGACTACTAGGACCCTACGAGCAGTACTTC. Translation gives CASSQGLLGPYEQYF.

This clonotype showed up just a few times. The chain employs TRBV3-1 and TRBJ2-5; D unclear. The CDR3 covers 13 residues. Germline V gene data show CDR1 as LGHDT and CDR2 as YNNKEL (reference sequence). V was shortened by 0 bases and J by 7 bases, with 9 bases between the two germline ends. CDR3 sequence reads: CASSQDLERTQYF. CDR3 nucleotide sequence: TGTGCCAGCAGCCAAGATTTGGAGAGGACCCAGTACTTC.

The sample holds many counts of this clonotype. J is TRBJ2-2 and V is TRBV5-1, with TRBD2 as a possible D gene (7 bases). The CDR3 runs to 16 residues. The V end was cut by 7 bases, the J end by 3 bases, with 19 bases between. Germline assignment: CDR1 SGHRS and CDR2 YFSETQ. The CDR3 is CASGRGGAMDTGELFF. The CDR3 DNA sequence: TGCGCCAGCGGTAGAGGGGGGGCGATGGACACCGGGGAGCTGTTTTTT. Variable domain in full (rest from reference TRBV5-1 and TRBJ2-2): KAGVTQTPRYLIKTRGQQVTLSCSPISGHRSVSWYQQTPGQGLQFLFEYFSETQRNKGNFPGRFSGRQFSNSRSEMNVSTLELGDSALYLCASGRGGAMDTGELFFGEGSRLTVL.

This chain connects TRBV12-3 or TRBV12-4 to TRBJ2-6, with D maybe TRBD1 (5 bases). Trimming shortened V by 7 bases and J by 2 bases, and 6 bases separated the two germline ends. The CDR3 sequence is 13 residues long. CDR3 bases: TGTGCCAGCAACAGGCCTGGGGCCAACGTCCTGACTTTC. Protein product: CASNRPGANVLTF.